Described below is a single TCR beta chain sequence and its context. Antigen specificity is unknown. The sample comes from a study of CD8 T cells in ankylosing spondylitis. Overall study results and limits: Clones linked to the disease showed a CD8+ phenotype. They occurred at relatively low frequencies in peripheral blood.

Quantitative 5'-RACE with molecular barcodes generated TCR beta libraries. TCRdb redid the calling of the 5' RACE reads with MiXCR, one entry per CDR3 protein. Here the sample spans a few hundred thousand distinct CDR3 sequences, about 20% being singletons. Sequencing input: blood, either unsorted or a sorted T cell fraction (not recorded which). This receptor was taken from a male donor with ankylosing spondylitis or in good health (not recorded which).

CDR3 loop: CASSQVSNDHEQYF. As DNA, the CDR3 is TGTGCCAGCAGCCAAGTCTCGAACGACCACGAGCAGTACTTC. J is TRBJ2-7 and V is TRBV3-1; D is uncertain. Germline V gene sequence: CDR1 LGHDT, CDR2 YNNKEL (reference sequence). V dropped 1 base and J dropped 5 bases, with 12 bases sitting between them. CDR3 length: 14 amino acids.